This TCR beta chain was obtained from a study of blood T cell repertoires in COVID-19. Across the study: Some COVID-19 samples were acute and others convalescent; all came from the United States, Italy and Spain. PBMCs, B-cell-depleted T cells, or T cells were the source of the cDNA or gDNA that made up the material.

Original data processing: The authors estimated nucleated cell counts from reference gene primer amplification. Using immunoSEQ multiplex PCR, the repertoire was profiled, and TCRdb retains in-frame clones only, with some absent. Clone size and the V and J calls come from that table; the DNA yielded D and trimming. The sample yields some 270,000 clones, more than 75% seen once. The CDR3 is 13 amino acids. V lost 4 bases to trimming and J lost 6 bases, with 14 bases between them. CDR1 and CDR2 from the germline V gene are SGHNT and YYREEE (reference sequence). Sequencing input: peripheral blood. The TCR originated in a man in his forties with active or convalescent COVID-19. V and J are TRBV5-4 and TRBJ2-7; possibly TRBD2 for D (5 bases). Here the CDR3 reads CASSPGVAIEQYF. The CDR3 bases are TGTGCCAGCAGCCCCGGGGTGGCGATCGAGCAGTACTTC.